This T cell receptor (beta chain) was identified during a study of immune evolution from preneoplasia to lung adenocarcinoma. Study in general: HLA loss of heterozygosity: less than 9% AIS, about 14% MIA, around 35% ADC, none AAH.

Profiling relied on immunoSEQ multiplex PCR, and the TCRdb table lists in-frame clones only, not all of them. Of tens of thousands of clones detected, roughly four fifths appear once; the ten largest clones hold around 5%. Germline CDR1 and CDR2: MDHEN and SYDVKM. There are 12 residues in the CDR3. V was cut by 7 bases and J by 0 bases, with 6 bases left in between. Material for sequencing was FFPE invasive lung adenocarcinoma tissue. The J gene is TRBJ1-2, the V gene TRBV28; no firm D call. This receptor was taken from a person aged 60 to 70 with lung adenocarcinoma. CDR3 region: CASIRANYGYTF. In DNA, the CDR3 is TGTGCCAGCATACGAGCTAACTATGGCTACACCTTC.